The clone carrying this T cell receptor beta chain showed up just a few times. Its target is unknown. CDR3 size: 14 residues. CDR1 is SGHVS and CDR2 is FQNEAQ in the germline V gene. Trimming took off 3 bases at V and 4 bases at J, with 12 bases between the two ends. This entry is derived from a study of identical twins. Study-level findings and limits: Models came in too low on out-of-frame TCR alpha sharing in monozygotic twins. There were fewer insertions in abundant cord blood beta clonotypes, but memory repertoires showed no such pattern. Within twin pairs, the out-of-frame alpha sequences they shared showed excess low generation probability.

Each cDNA held unique molecular identifiers, and template switching gave it a universal primer site. TCRdb re-called the 5' RACE reads through MiXCR, storing one row per CDR3 protein. The sample shows 350,000 to 500,000 distinct CDR3 sequences, approximately 18% of them seen only once. The receptor was derived from a man aged 45-60 years in good health. The chain combines TRBV7-8 with TRBJ1-1, with TRBD1 as a possible D gene (5 bases). Sequencing was done on a sample of naive T cells sorted from blood. In DNA, the CDR3 is TGTGCCAGCAGCTTTGGAACAGGCTCCACTGAAGCTTTCTTT. Protein: CASSFGTGSTEAFF.